The 25 T cell receptor beta chains in this list originate from one sample, sequenced in a study of blood T cell repertoires in COVID-19. The protocol was immunoSEQ multiplex PCR, while the TCRdb copy is restricted to in-frame clones and leaves out a portion. This table holds approximately 300,000 clones, nearly 90% found once. Input material: PBMCs or T cells enriched from blood (not recorded which). The receptors originated from a woman aged 25-40 years who had recovered from COVID-19.

The chain has TRBV30 and TRBJ1-1; D remains unclear. Trimming stripped 0 bases from V and 5 bases from J, with 10 bases between. This CDR3 contains 13 residues. The germline V gene encodes CDR1 GTSNPN and CDR2 SVGIG (reference sequence). CDR3 region: CAWSVSQVTEAFF. CDR3 in DNA: TGTGCCTGGAGTGTTTCCCAGGTAACTGAAGCTTTCTTT.

J is TRBJ1-1 and V is TRBV7-3; TRBD1 matches at 9 bases. This CDR3 has 12 amino acids. J was trimmed by 9 bases and V by 5 bases; bases with no gene match: 4. The germline CDR1 and CDR2 sequences are SGHTA and FQGTGA. The DNA for the CDR3 is TGTGCCAGCAGCGGCGGACAGGGGAAAGCTTTCTTT. Translated: CASSGGQGKAFF.

The chain combines TRBV7-3 with TRBJ2-1; TRBD2 aligns across 9 bases. V lost 5 bases to trimming and J lost 6 bases; unmatched junction nucleotides: 20. CDR1 and CDR2 from the germline V gene are SGHTA and FQGTGA. The CDR3 has 19 amino acids. CDR3 amino acids: CASSPDPPNRAGGINEQFF. CDR3 sequence (DNA): TGTGCCAGCAGCCCCGATCCCCCTAATAGAGCGGGGGGTATCAATGAGCAGTTCTTC.

The chain couples TRBV6-5 to TRBJ1-2; 12 bases fit TRBD1. This CDR3 is 14 amino acids long. Trimming took 5 bases from V and 8 from J; bases not matched to a gene: 6. The germline gives CDR1 MNHEY, CDR2 SVGAGI. This CDR3 reads CASSRGTGGRGYTF. CDR3 DNA sequence: TGTGCCAGCAGTCGCGGGACAGGGGGCCGGGGCTACACCTTC.

This clone came up once. The CDR3 sequence is CSASQQPQHF. The CDR3 nucleotides are TGCAGTGCCAGTCAGCAGCCCCAGCATTTT. The V gene is TRBV20-1, the J gene TRBJ1-5; D is unclear. Between the trimmed V and J ends, which lost 6 bases and 7 bases, there was a span of 7 bases. The CDR3 consists of 10 residues. Germline CDR1 DFQATT, CDR2 SNEGSKA (reference sequence).

J is TRBJ1-5 and V is TRBV6-5, with TRBD1 matching 10 bases. V was pared by 6 bases and J by 5 bases, with 4 bases of the junction left unmatched. CDR1 and CDR2 (germline): MNHEY, SVGAGI. The CDR3 totals 14 residues. The CDR3 DNA reads TGTGCCAGCAGGTTTGGGACAGGGGATCAGCCCCAGCATTTT. Amino acid sequence: CASRFGTGDQPQHF.

In its sample, this clone was seen once. The gene calls are TRBV25-1 and TRBJ1-4; D remains unclear. The CDR3 sequence is 14 residues long. V was pared by 2 bases and J by 7 bases, with 11 bases between. Germline V gene lookup returns CDR1 MGHDK and CDR2 SYGVNS. CDR3 coding DNA: TGTGCCAGCAGTGAAGGTCTGACAACTGAAAAACTGTTTTTT. Encoded protein: CASSEGLTTEKLFF. The full variable domain, completed using reference TRBV25-1 and TRBJ1-4, is EADIYQTPRYLVIGTGKKITLECSQTMGHDKMYWYQQDPGMELHLIHYSYGVNSTEKGDLSSESTVSRIRTEHFPLTLESARPSHTSQYLCASSEGLTTEKLFFGSGTQLSVL.

V usage is TRBV7-8 and J usage is TRBJ1-1; D is unclear. Trimming shortened V by 0 bases and J by 0 bases, and 5 bases separated the two germline ends. From germline, CDR1 is SGHVS and CDR2 FQNEAQ. The CDR3 consists of 14 residues. The CDR3 loop is CASSLARVNTEAFF. CDR3 DNA sequence: TGTGCCAGCAGCTTAGCCCGGGTGAACACTGAAGCTTTCTTT.

This clone occurred a few times. CDR3 coding DNA: TGTGCCAGCACAACAGGGCGGAACTATGGCTACACCTTC. Protein sequence: CASTTGRNYGYTF. The chain joins TRBV12-3 or TRBV12-4 to TRBJ1-2; D perhaps matches TRBD1 (6 bases). The CDR3 has 13 residues. Trimming pared 7 bases from V and 2 bases from J, leaving 11 bases between.

CDR3 in DNA: TGCAGCGTCCAGGCAGATACGCAGTATTTT. It yields the protein CSVQADTQYF. The chain combines TRBV29-1 with TRBJ2-3; no reliable D call. V dropped 6 bases and J dropped 4 bases, with 5 bases sitting between them. CDR1 SQVTM and CDR2 ANQGSEA come from the germline V gene. The length of the CDR3 is 10 residues.

This clone came up once. The V gene is TRBV27, the J gene TRBJ1-4; D is perhaps TRBD1 (5 bases). The CDR3 runs 16 residues. V gave up 6 bases and J gave up 5 bases, with 19 bases separating them. The germline V gene encodes CDR1 MNHEY and CDR2 SMNVEV (reference sequence). The CDR3 nucleotides are TGTGCCAGCAGCCTCAGCCGGGACTTACCAAATGAAAAACTGTTTTTT. Amino acid sequence: CASSLSRDLPNEKLFF.

This clone was counted a single time. The V gene is TRBV6-6, the J gene TRBJ2-5, with D maybe TRBD1 (5 bases). The germline V and J ends were trimmed by 2 bases and 1 base, with 8 bases remaining between them. The germline CDR1 and CDR2 sequences are MNHNY and SVGAGI (reference sequence). This CDR3 has 14 residues. The chain's CDR3 is CASSYDSIQETQYF. The DNA for the CDR3 is TGTGCCAGCAGTTACGACAGCATCCAAGAGACCCAGTACTTC.

The gene calls are TRBV27 and TRBJ2-7; 8 bases map to TRBD2. CDR3 size: 15 residues. In germline, CDR1 is MNHEY, CDR2 SMNVEV (reference sequence). V shed 3 bases, J shed 2 bases, and the junction held 6 bases outside the gene matches. The CDR3 DNA follows: TGTGCCAGCAGTTTCCAGAGCGGGGGAACCTACGAGCAGTACTTC. Translating gives CASSFQSGGTYEQYF.

This chain connects TRBV14 to TRBJ1-1; D is ambiguous. V was cut by 8 bases and J by 10 bases, with 17 bases left in between. Germline V gives CDR1 SGHDN, CDR2 FVKESK. The CDR3 is 12 residues long. CDR3 nucleotides: TGTGCCAGCGCACTCGGGAACAGTCGAGCTTTCTTT. It yields the protein CASALGNSRAFF.

The chain employs TRBV4-2 and TRBJ1-1, with 9 bases fitting TRBD1. The CDR3 has 14 amino acids. Per the germline V gene, CDR1 is LGHNA and CDR2 is YNFKEQ. After removal of 2 bases from V and 5 bases from J, the junction contained 3 bases not matched to a gene. CDR3 bases: TGTGCCAGCAGCCAAACGACAGGGGGGACTGAAGCTTTCTTT. This encodes CASSQTTGGTEAFF.

The gene calls are TRBV7-9 and TRBJ1-2, with D possibly matching TRBD1 (5 bases). The germline CDR1 and CDR2 sequences are SEHNR and FQNEAQ (reference sequence). The CDR3 sequence is 12 residues long. Trimming took off 5 bases at V and 3 bases at J, with 7 bases between the two ends. CDR3 amino acids: CASSARDYGYTF. CDR3 nucleotides: TGTGCCAGCAGCGCCAGGGACTATGGCTACACCTTC.

The chain employs TRBV9 and TRBJ2-2, with D unclear. Germline CDR1 and CDR2: SGDLS and YYNGEE. The CDR3 runs 15 residues. The V gene lost 0 bases and the J gene lost 2 bases, with 8 bases spanning the gap. CDR3 in DNA: TGTGCCAGCAGCGTAGCTACAGCCAACACCGGGGAGCTGTTTTTT. It is translated as CASSVATANTGELFF.

The rearrangement joins TRBV5-1 to TRBJ2-5, with TRBD2 matching over 14 bases. The CDR3 extends over 15 amino acids. V lost 4 bases to trimming and J lost 5 bases; unmatched junction nucleotides: 4. CDR1 and CDR2 from the germline V gene are SGHRS and YFSETQ. The CDR3 coding sequence is TGCGCCAGCAGCGCGGGGACTAGCGGGGGTGAGACCCAGTACTTC. Its translation: CASSAGTSGGETQYF.

The chain combines TRBV9 with TRBJ2-7; TRBD1 matches at 7 bases. With V trimmed by 3 bases and J by 5 bases, 8 bases remained unmatched. CDR3 length equals 14 residues. From germline, CDR1 is SGDLS and CDR2 YYNGEE. Here the CDR3 DNA reads TGTGCCAGCAGCGCCCGACAGGGTTCCCACGAGCAGTACTTC. As protein: CASSARQGSHEQYF.

This clone was seen just once. The V and J genes are TRBV19 and TRBJ1-4, with D perhaps matching TRBD1 (6 bases). The germline V and J ends were trimmed by 6 bases and 3 bases, with 17 bases remaining between them. The CDR3 contains 16 residues. The germline V gene encodes CDR1 LNHDA and CDR2 SQIVND (reference sequence). In DNA, the CDR3 is TGTGCCAGTAGCCCACTTACAGGGCTGGCTAATGAAAAACTGTTTTTT. Its protein is CASSPLTGLANEKLFF.

The CDR3 DNA follows: TGTGCCAGTAGTAAAACCAACCTACTGACAGGGGGCCGAATTTCCTACAATGAGCAGTTCTTC. This sequence encodes CASSKTNLLTGGRISYNEQFF. The gene calls are TRBV19 and TRBJ2-1; TRBD1 agrees at 10 bases. Germline CDR1 is LNHDA and CDR2 is SQIVND (reference sequence). The CDR3 sequence is 21 residues long. Trimming removed 4 bases from V and 1 base from J; junction bases left unmatched: 19.

The gene calls are TRBV6-5 and TRBJ1-2, with TRBD1 as a possible D gene (5 bases). Germline-derived CDR1 and CDR2 are MNHEY and SVGAGI. V lost 0 bases and J 8 bases, leaving 13 bases between the germline ends. The CDR3 totals 14 residues. CDR3 nucleotide sequence: TGTGCCAGCAGTTACTCTCAACAGGCCATGGGCTACACCTTC. It yields the protein CASSYSQQAMGYTF.

The chain joins TRBV5-1 to TRBJ2-3; 11 nucleotides agree with TRBD1. CDR1 and CDR2 from the germline V gene are SGHRS and YFSETQ. Losses at the gene ends were 3 bases for V and 1 base for J; bases not matched to a gene: 16. The CDR3 totals 20 residues. Here the CDR3 reads CASSSWTGGRVLEGTDTQYF. In DNA form, the CDR3 reads TGCGCCAGCAGCTCCTGGACAGGGGGCAGAGTACTTGAAGGCACAGATACGCAGTATTTT.

The chain links TRBV2 to TRBJ1-2; TRBD1 might be the D (5 bases). V lost 8 bases and J 8 bases, leaving 21 bases between the germline ends. CDR3 length equals 14 residues. Germline CDR1 and CDR2: SNHLY and FYNNEI. Here the CDR3 DNA reads TGTGCCAGCCCAAAGAGAGACAACAGGATCGGCTACACCTTC. It yields the protein CASPKRDNRIGYTF.

This sequence joins TRBV15 and TRBJ1-2; the match to TRBD1 covers 10 bases. The CDR3 totals 16 residues. The V and J ends lost 2 bases and 8 bases, in that order; junction bases with no gene match: 11. Germline CDR1 is LNHNV and CDR2 is YYDKDF (reference sequence). The CDR3 loop reads CATSRPNPGTGVGYTF. Written as DNA, the CDR3 is TGTGCCACCAGCAGACCCAATCCTGGGACAGGGGTCGGCTACACCTTC.